What follows are 10 T cell receptor beta chains derived from one specimen sequenced in a study of T cells in Graves' hyperthyroidism and ophthalmopathy. The TCR beta CDR3 regions underwent amplification using RNA transcripts as the source. The HTBI primer set served for first-round RT-PCR of the TCR CDR3. TCRdb redid the calling of the multiplex PCR reads with MiXCR, one entry per CDR3 protein. The table lists 300,000 to 450,000 distinct CDR3 sequences, approximately 13% of them singletons. Sequenced: blood. Receptor source: a woman younger than 30 with Graves' hyperthyroidism.

The chain employs TRBV27 and TRBJ1-2; 8 positions agree with TRBD1. The J segment lost 4 bases and the V segment lost 5 bases, leaving 9 bases of the junction unmatched. The CDR3 runs to 15 residues. CDR1 and CDR2 (germline): MNHEY, SMNVEV (reference sequence). CDR3: CASSQGTGTGYGYTF. The CDR3 DNA reads as TGTGCCAGCAGTCAGGGCACCGGGACAGGCTATGGCTACACCTTC.

This clonotype was detected many times. The chain uses TRBV6-5 and TRBJ1-5; 7 bases are shared with TRBD1. The V segment lost 2 bases and the J segment 5 bases; nucleotides outside the gene matches: 3. Germline assignment: CDR1 MNHEY and CDR2 SVGAGI. The CDR3 runs to 14 residues. The CDR3 region has the DNA TGTGCCAGCAGTTACACAGGGGTGCATCAGCCCCAGCATTTT. The encoded protein is CASSYTGVHQPQHF.

This clonotype came up many times. The chain joins TRBV7-9 to TRBJ1-2; 7 bases map to TRBD1. Germline CDR1 and CDR2: SEHNR and FQNEAQ (reference sequence). The ends lost 3 bases at V and 8 bases at J; junction bases unmatched: 15. The CDR3 has 16 residues. The CDR3 loop reads CASSFPQGIVSEGYTF. CDR3 bases: TGTGCCAGCAGCTTCCCACAGGGGATCGTATCAGAAGGCTACACCTTC.

This rearrangement joins TRBV4-2 to TRBJ2-7, with TRBD2 matching over 7 bases. The J segment lost 5 bases and the V segment lost 1 base, leaving 8 bases of the junction unmatched. CDR1 is LGHNA, CDR2 YNFKEQ, per germline. CDR3 length: 15 amino acids. CDR3 coding DNA: TGTGCCAGCAGCCAAGGTCTGGCGGGAGACAACGAGCAGTACTTC. Its protein is CASSQGLAGDNEQYF.

This clonotype was found many times. The V gene is TRBV11-2, the J gene TRBJ1-1; no clear D. The CDR3 has 13 residues. Germline V lookup: CDR1 SGHAT, CDR2 FQNNGV. V shed 5 bases and J shed 8 bases, with 15 bases lying between them. CDR3: CASSPSWEAEAFF. The CDR3, as DNA: TGTGCCAGCAGCCCAAGCTGGGAGGCGGAAGCTTTCTTT.

There are many counts of this clonotype. The V gene is TRBV6-6, the J gene TRBJ1-2; perhaps TRBD1 as D (6 bases). The CDR3 length is 15 residues. Germline assignment: CDR1 MNHNY and CDR2 SVGAGI (reference sequence). The V end was cut by 0 bases, the J end by 8 bases, with 16 bases between. Here the CDR3 DNA reads TGTGCCAGCAGTTACTCATCGGGACAAGGGTTCGGCTACACCTTC. Protein product: CASSYSSGQGFGYTF.

The CDR3 bases are TGCAGTGCCATCGGGGTAGATGGTGAAAAACTGTTTTTT. It specifies CSAIGVDGEKLFF. The gene calls are TRBV20-1 and TRBJ1-4; no firm D call. The CDR3 runs 13 residues. Germline V gene data show CDR1 as DFQATT and CDR2 as SNEGSKA (reference sequence). Trimming removed 6 bases from V and 7 bases from J, with 15 bases in between.

In this sample, this clonotype turned up many times. The genes are TRBV28 and TRBJ2-1, with D tentatively TRBD2 (5 bases). CDR3 size: 15 residues. Trimming stripped 8 bases from V and 2 bases from J, with 16 bases between. Germline CDR1 reads MDHEN; CDR2 reads SYDVKM. This CDR3 is CASLPSRATYNEQFF. The DNA for the CDR3 is TGTGCCAGCCTACCGTCGAGGGCCACCTACAATGAGCAGTTCTTC.

This clonotype was recorded many times. The V call is TRBV9, the J call TRBJ2-2; tentative D call: TRBD1 (6 bases). The CDR3 totals 16 residues. Germline V gene lookup returns CDR1 SGDLS and CDR2 YYNGEE. Between the trimmed V and J ends, which lost 4 bases and 0 bases, there was a span of 13 bases. The CDR3 here is CASSPGQRTNTGELFF. The CDR3, as DNA: TGTGCCAGCAGCCCCGGACAGCGAACGAACACCGGGGAGCTGTTTTTT. Together with reference TRBV9 and TRBJ2-2, the CDR3 gives the full variable domain: DSGVTQTPKHLITATGQRVTLRCSPRSGDLSVYWYQQSLDQGLQFLIQYYNGEERAKGNILERFSAQQFPDLHSELNLSSLELGDSALYFCASSPGQRTNTGELFFGEGSRLTVL.

This clonotype appeared many times. The rearrangement uses TRBV2 and TRBJ2-7, with TRBD1 identical over 7 bases. Germline V CDR1 and CDR2: SNHLY, FYNNEI. The CDR3 runs 13 residues. V was clipped by 6 bases and J by 0 bases; unmatched bases: 2. The CDR3 loop is CASRQGFSYEQYF. The CDR3 coding sequence is TGTGCCAGCAGACAGGGGTTCTCCTACGAGCAGTACTTC. Looking up the rest from reference TRBV2 and TRBJ2-7 gives the full variable domain: EPEVTQTPSHQVTQMGQEVILRCVPISNHLYFYWYRQILGQKVEFLVSFYNNEISEKSEIFDDQFSVERPDGSNFTLKIRSTKLEDSAMYFCASRQGFSYEQYFGPGTRLTVT.